This T cell receptor beta chain is drawn from a study of blood T cell repertoires in COVID-19. As for the study in general: Samples came from the United States, Italy and Spain, spanning acute and convalescent COVID-19. In each case, the material was cDNA or gDNA derived from T cells, B-cell-depleted T cells, or PBMCs.

Germline assignment: CDR1 SGHTA and CDR2 FQGNSA. V gave up 4 bases and J gave up 3 bases, with 9 bases separating them. The CDR3 has 13 residues. Original analysis: Estimation of nucleated cell counts relied on the amplification of reference gene primers. Sequencing was performed with immunoSEQ multiplex PCR; in TCRdb, only in-frame clones are kept and a portion is missing. D and trimming come from the DNA, and the V and J calls and clone size come from that table. The table records around 140,000 clones, 81% of them present only once. Specimen: peripheral blood. The TCR originated in a human donor in a cohort sampled during active COVID-19. The chain recombines TRBV7-2 with TRBJ1-2; D remains unclear. The CDR3 bases are TGTGCCAGCAGCTCCGGGATTTACTATGGCTACACCTTC. This translates into CASSSGIYYGYTF.